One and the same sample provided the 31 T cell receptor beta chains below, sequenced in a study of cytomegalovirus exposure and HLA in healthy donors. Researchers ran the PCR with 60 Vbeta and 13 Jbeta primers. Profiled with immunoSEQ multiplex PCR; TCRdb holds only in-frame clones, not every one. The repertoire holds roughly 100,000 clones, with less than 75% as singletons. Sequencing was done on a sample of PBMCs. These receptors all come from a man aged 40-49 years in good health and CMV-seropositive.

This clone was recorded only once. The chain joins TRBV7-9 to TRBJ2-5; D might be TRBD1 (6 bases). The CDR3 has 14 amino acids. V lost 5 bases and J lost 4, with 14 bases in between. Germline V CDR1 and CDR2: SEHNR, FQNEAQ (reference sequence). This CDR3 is CASSPARGRETQYF. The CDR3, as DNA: TGTGCCAGCAGCCCGGCGAGGGGGAGAGAGACCCAGTACTTC.

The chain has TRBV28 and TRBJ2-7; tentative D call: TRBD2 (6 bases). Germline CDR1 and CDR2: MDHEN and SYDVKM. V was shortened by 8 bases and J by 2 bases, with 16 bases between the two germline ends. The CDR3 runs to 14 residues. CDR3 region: CASCRPGGTYEQYF. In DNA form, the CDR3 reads TGTGCCAGCTGTCGACCCGGAGGGACCTACGAGCAGTACTTC.

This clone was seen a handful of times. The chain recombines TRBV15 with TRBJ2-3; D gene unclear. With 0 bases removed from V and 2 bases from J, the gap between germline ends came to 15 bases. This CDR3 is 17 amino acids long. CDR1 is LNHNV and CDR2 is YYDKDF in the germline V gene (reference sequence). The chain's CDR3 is CATSRERIGGPTDTQYF. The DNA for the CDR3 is TGTGCCACCAGCAGAGAAAGGATCGGCGGCCCCACAGATACGCAGTATTTT.

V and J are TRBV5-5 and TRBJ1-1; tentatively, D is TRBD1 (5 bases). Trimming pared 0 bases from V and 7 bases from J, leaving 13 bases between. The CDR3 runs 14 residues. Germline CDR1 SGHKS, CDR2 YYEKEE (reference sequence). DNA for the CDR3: TGTGCCAGCAGCTTGGCCGGTGGGGACTTTGAAGCTTTCTTT. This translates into CASSLAGGDFEAFF.

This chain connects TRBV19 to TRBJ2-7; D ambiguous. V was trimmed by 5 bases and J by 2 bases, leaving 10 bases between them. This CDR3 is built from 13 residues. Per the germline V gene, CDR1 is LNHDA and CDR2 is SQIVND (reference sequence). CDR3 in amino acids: CASSSGLTYEQYV. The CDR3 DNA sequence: TGTGCCAGTAGTTCAGGATTGACCTACGAGCAGTACGTC.

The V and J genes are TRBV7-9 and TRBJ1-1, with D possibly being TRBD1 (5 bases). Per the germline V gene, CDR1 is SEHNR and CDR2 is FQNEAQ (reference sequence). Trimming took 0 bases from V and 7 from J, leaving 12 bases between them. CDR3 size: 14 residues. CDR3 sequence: CASSLAGLDGEAFF. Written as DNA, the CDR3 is TGTGCCAGCAGCTTAGCGGGGCTAGATGGTGAAGCTTTCTTT.

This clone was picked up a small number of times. CDR3 in amino acids: CASSPGTEAFF. The CDR3 DNA reads as TGTGCCAGCAGCCCGGGCACTGAAGCTTTCTTT. This chain joins TRBV7-9 and TRBJ1-1; no firm D call. This CDR3 contains 11 residues. V was trimmed by 5 bases and J by 4 bases, leaving 5 bases between them. Germline CDR1 SEHNR, CDR2 FQNEAQ (reference sequence).

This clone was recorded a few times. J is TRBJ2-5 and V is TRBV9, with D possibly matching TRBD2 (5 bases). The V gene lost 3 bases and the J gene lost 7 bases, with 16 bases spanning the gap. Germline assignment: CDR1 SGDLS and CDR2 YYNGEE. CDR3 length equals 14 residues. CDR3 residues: CASSATNQGGTQYF. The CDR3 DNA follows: TGTGCCAGCAGCGCGACTAACCAAGGTGGGACCCAGTACTTC.

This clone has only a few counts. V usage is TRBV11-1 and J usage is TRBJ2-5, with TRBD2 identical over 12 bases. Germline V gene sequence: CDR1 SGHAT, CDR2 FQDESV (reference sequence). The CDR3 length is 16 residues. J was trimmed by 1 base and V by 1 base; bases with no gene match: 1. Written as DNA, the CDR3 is TGTGCCAGCAGCTTAGAGGGACTAGCGGGCCAAGAGACCCAGTACTTC. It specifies CASSLEGLAGQETQYF. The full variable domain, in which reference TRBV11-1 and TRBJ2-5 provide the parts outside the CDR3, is EAEVAQSPRYKITEKSQAVAFWCDPISGHATLYWYRQILGQGPELLVQFQDESVVDDSQLPKDRFSAERLKGVDSTLKIQPAELGDSAMYLCASSLEGLAGQETQYFGPGTRLLVL.

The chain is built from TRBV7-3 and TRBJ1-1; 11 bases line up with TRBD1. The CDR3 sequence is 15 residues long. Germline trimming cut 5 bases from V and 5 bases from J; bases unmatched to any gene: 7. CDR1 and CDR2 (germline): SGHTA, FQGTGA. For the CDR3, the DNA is TGTGCCAGCAGCCCCGGGGACAGGGGGAGGACTGAAGCTTTCTTT. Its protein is CASSPGDRGRTEAFF.

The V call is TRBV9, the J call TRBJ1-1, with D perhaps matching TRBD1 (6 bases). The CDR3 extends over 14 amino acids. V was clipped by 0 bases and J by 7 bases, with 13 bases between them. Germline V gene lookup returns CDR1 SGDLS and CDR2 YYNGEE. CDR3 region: CASSVGAGADEAFF. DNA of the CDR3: TGTGCCAGCAGCGTAGGGGCGGGGGCCGATGAAGCTTTCTTT. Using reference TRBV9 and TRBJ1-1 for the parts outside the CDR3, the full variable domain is DSGVTQTPKHLITATGQRVTLRCSPRSGDLSVYWYQQSLDQGLQFLIQYYNGEERAKGNILERFSAQQFPDLHSELNLSSLELGDSALYFCASSVGAGADEAFFGQGTRLTVV.

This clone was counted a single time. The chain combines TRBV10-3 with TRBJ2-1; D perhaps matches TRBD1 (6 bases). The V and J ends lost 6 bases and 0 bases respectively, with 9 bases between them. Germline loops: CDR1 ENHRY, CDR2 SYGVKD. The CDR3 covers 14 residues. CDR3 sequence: CAIRGGPSYNEQFF. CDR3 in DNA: TGTGCCATCAGAGGGGGACCCTCCTACAATGAGCAGTTCTTC.

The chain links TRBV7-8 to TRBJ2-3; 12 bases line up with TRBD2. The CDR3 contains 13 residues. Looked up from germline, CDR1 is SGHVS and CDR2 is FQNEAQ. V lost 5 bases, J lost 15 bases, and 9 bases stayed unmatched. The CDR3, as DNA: TGTGCCAGCAGCACCAAGACTAGCGGGAGACTCTATTTT. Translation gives CASSTKTSGRLYF.

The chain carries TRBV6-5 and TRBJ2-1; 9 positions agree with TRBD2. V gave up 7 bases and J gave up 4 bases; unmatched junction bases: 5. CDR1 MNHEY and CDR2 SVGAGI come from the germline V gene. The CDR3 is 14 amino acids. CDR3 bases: TGTGCCAGCATCCCAGCGGGAGGTTACAATGAGCAGTTCTTC. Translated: CASIPAGGYNEQFF.

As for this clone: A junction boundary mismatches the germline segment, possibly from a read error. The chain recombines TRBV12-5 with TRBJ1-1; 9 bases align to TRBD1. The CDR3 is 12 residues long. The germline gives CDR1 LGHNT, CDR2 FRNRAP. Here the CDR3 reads CASSLGQGKAFF. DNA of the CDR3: TGTGCTAGTAGTTTGGGACAGGGCAAAGCTTTCTTT.

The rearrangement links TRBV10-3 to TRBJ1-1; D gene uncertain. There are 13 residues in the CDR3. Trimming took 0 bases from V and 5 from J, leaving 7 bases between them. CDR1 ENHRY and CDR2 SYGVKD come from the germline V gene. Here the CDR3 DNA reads TGTGCCATCAGTGAGTCCTGGAGTACTGAAGCTTTCTTT. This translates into CAISESWSTEAFF.

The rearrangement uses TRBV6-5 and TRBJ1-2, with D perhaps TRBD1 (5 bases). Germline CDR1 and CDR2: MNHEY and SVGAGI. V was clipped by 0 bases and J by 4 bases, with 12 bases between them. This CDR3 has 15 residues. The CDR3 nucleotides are TGTGCCAGCAGTTACTCGTCAGGGATGAGCTATGGCTACACCTTC. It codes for CASSYSSGMSYGYTF.

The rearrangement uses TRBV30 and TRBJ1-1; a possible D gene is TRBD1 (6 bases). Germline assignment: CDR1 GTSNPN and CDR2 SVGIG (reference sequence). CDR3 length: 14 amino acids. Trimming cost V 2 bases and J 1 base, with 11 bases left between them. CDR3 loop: CAWSLSRGNTEAFF. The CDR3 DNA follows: TGTGCCTGGAGTCTTAGCAGGGGGAACACTGAAGCTTTCTTT.

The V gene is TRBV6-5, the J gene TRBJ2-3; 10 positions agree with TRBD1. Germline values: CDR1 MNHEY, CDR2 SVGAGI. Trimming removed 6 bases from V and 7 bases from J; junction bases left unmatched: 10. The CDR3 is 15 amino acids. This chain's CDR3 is CASSPLSGQGYTQYF. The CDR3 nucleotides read TGTGCCAGCAGCCCCCTTTCGGGACAGGGGTATACGCAGTATTTT.

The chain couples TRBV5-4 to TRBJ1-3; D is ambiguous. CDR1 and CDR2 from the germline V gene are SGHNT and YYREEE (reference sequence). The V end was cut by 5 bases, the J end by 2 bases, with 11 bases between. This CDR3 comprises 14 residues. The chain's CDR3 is CASSFYSAGNTIYF. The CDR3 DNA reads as TGTGCCAGCAGTTTCTACAGTGCTGGAAACACCATATATTTT.

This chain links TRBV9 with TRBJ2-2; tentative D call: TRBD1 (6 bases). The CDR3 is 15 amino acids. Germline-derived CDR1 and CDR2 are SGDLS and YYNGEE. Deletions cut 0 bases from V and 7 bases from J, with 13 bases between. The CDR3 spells CASSVEQGRVGELFF. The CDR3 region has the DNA TGTGCCAGCAGCGTAGAACAGGGACGCGTCGGGGAGCTGTTTTTT. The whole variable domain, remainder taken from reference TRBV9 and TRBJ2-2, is DSGVTQTPKHLITATGQRVTLRCSPRSGDLSVYWYQQSLDQGLQFLIQYYNGEERAKGNILERFSAQQFPDLHSELNLSSLELGDSALYFCASSVEQGRVGELFFGEGSRLTVL.

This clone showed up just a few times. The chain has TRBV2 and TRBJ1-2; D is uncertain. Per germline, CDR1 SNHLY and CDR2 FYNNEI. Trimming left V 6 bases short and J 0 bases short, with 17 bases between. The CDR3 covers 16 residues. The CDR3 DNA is TGTGCCAGCAGGGCAAGGGTCGGAGGGTCTAACTATGGCTACACCTTC. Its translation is CASRARVGGSNYGYTF. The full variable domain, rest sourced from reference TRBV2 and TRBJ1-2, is EPEVTQTPSHQVTQMGQEVILRCVPISNHLYFYWYRQILGQKVEFLVSFYNNEISEKSEIFDDQFSVERPDGSNFTLKIRSTKLEDSAMYFCASRARVGGSNYGYTFGSGTRLTVV.

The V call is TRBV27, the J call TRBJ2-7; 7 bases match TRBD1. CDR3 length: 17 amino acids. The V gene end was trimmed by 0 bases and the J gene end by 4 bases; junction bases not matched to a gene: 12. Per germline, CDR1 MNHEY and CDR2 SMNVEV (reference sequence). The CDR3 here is CASSLSTPSDRTYEQYF. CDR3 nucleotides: TGTGCCAGCAGTTTATCAACTCCTTCGGACAGGACTTACGAGCAGTACTTC.

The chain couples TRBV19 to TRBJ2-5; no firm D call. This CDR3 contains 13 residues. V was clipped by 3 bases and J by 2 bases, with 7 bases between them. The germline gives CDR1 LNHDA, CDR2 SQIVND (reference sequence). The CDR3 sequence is CASSMGQQETQYF. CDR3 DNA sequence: TGTGCCAGTAGTATGGGCCAGCAAGAGACCCAGTACTTC.

This CDR3 reads CASSFSQGHGYTF. In nucleotides, the CDR3 is TGTGCCAGCAGCTTTTCACAGGGTCATGGCTACACCTTC. The gene calls are TRBV11-2 and TRBJ1-2; the D gene is possibly TRBD1 (6 bases). The CDR3 extends over 13 amino acids. V was cut by 3 bases and J by 6 bases, with 11 bases left in between. The V gene's germline CDR1 is SGHAT and CDR2 FQNNGV.

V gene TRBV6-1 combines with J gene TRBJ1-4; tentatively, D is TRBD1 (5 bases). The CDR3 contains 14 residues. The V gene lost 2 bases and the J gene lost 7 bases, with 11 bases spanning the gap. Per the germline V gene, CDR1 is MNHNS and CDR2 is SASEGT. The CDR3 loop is CASSEQGVGEKLFF. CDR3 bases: TGTGCCAGCAGTGAACAGGGTGTGGGTGAAAAACTGTTTTTT.

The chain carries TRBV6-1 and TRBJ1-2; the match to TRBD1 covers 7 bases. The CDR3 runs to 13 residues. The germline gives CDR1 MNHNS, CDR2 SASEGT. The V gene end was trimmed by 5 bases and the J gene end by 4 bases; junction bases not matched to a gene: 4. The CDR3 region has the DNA TGTGCCAGCAGTTGGGACAGCTTCTATGGCTACACCTTC. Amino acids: CASSWDSFYGYTF.

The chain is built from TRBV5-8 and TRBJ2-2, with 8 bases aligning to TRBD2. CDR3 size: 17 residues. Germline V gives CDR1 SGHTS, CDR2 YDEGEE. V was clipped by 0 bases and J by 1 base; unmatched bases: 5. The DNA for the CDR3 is TGTGCCAGCAGCTTGGCCTTACTAGCGGTGAACACCGGGGAGCTGTTTTTT. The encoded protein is CASSLALLAVNTGELFF.

The CDR3 sequence is CASSFSAGMRGYTF. The CDR3 nucleotides are TGCGCCAGCAGCTTCTCCGCAGGAATGCGTGGCTACACCTTC. The rearrangement links TRBV5-1 to TRBJ1-2; D is uncertain. Trimming stripped 2 bases from V and 7 bases from J, with 15 bases between. This CDR3 is 14 amino acids long. The germline V gene has CDR1 SGHRS and CDR2 YFSETQ.

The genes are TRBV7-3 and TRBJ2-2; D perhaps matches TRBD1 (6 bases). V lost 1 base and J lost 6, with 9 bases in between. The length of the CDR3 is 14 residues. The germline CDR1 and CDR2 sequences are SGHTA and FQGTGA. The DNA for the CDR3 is TGTGCCAGCAGCTTAAAGGGGGTCCCCGGGGAGCTGTTTTTT. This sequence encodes CASSLKGVPGELFF.

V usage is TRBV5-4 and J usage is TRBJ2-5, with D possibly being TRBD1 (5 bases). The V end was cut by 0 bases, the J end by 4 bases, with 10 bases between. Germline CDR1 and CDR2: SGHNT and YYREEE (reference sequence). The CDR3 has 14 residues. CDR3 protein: CASSLEAGLETQYF. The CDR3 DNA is TGTGCCAGCAGCTTGGAAGCAGGGTTAGAGACCCAGTACTTC. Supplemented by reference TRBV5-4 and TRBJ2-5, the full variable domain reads ETGVTQSPTHLIKTRGQQVTLRCSSQSGHNTVSWYQQALGQGPQFIFQYYREEENGRGNFPPRFSGLQFPNYSSELNVNALELDDSALYLCASSLEAGLETQYFGPGTRLLVL.